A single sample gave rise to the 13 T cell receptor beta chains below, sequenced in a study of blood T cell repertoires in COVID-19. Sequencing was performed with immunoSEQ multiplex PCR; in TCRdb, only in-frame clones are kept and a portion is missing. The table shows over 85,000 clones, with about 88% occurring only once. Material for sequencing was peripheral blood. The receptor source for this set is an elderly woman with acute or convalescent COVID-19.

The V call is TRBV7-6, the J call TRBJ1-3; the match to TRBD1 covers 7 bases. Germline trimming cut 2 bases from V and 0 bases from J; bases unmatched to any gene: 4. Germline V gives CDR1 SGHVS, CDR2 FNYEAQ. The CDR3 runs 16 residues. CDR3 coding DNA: TGTGCCAGCAGCTTAACAGGGACAGCCTCTGGAAACACCATATATTTT. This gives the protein CASSLTGTASGNTIYF.

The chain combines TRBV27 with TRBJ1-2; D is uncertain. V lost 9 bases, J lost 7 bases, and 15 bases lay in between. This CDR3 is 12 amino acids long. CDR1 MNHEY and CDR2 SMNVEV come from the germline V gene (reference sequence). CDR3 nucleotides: TGTGCCAGTTCTATTTCGGGGTCTGGCTACACCTTC. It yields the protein CASSISGSGYTF.

CDR3 in amino acids: CASSLGKGEAFF. As DNA, the CDR3 is TGCGCCAGCAGCTTGGGGAAGGGGGAAGCTTTCTTT. The rearrangement uses TRBV5-1 and TRBJ1-1; D might be TRBD1 (5 bases). This CDR3 is built from 12 residues. V lost 0 bases to trimming and J lost 8 bases, with 8 bases between them. Germline V gene sequence: CDR1 SGHRS, CDR2 YFSETQ.

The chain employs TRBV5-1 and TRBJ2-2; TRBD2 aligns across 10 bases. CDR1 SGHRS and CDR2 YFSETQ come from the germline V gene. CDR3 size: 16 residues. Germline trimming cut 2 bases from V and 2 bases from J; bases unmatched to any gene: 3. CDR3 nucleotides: TGCGCCAGCAGCTTTAGCGGGGGGTACAACACCGGGGAGCTGTTTTTT. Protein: CASSFSGGYNTGELFF.

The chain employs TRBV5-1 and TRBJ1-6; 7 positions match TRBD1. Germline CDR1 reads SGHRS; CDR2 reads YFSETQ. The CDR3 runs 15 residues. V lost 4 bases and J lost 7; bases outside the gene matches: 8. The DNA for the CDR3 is TGCGCCAGCAGCGTCCGACAGGGAACCAATTCACCCCTCCACTTT. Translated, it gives CASSVRQGTNSPLHF.

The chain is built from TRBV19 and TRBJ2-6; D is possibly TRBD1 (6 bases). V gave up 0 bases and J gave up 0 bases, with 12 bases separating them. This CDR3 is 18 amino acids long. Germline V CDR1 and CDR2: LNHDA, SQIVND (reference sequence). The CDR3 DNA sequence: TGTGCCAGTAGTATAGATCCAGGGGTCGACTCTGGGGCCAACGTCCTGACTTTC. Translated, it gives CASSIDPGVDSGANVLTF.

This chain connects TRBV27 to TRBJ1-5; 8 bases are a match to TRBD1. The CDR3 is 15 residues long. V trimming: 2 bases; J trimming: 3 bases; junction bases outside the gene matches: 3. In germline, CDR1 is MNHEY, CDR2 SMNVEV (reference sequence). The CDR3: CASSLRQGINQPQHF. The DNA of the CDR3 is TGTGCCAGCAGTTTACGACAGGGGATCAATCAGCCCCAGCATTTT.

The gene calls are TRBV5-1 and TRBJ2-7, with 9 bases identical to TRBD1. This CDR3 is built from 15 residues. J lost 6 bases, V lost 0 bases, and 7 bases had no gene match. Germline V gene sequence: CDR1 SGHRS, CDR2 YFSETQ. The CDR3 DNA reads TGCGCCAGCAGCTTGGACCCGGGACAGGGTGTCGAGCAGTACTTC. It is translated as CASSLDPGQGVEQYF.

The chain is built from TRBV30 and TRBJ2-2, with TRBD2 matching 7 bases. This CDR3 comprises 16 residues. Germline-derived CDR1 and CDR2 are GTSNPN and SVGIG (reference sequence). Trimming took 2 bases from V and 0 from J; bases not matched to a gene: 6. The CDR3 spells CAWSPKRGANTGELFF. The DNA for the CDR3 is TGTGCCTGGAGTCCTAAACGGGGGGCGAACACCGGGGAGCTGTTTTTT.

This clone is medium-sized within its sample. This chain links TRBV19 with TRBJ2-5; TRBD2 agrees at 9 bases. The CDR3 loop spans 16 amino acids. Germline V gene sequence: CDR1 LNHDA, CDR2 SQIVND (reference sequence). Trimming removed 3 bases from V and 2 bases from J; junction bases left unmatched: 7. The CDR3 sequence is CASSMRSSGGQETQYF. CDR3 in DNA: TGTGCCAGTAGTATGAGGAGTAGCGGGGGACAAGAGACCCAGTACTTC.

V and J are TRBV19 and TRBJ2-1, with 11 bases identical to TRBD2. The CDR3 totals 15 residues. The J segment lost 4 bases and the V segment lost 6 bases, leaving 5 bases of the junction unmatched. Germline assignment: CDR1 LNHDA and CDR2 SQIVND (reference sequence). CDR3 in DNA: TGTGCCAGTAGCCATAGCGGGGGGGTATACAATGAGCAGTTCTTC. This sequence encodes CASSHSGGVYNEQFF.

CDR3 nucleotide sequence: TGTGCCAGCAGGCTGGGGACAGAAAACTACAATGAGCAGTTCTTC. Translated: CASRLGTENYNEQFF. V usage is TRBV2 and J usage is TRBJ2-1; 7 bases match TRBD1. J gave up 3 bases and V 6 bases, and 8 bases lay outside the gene matches. The CDR3 spans 15 residues. The germline gives CDR1 SNHLY, CDR2 FYNNEI.

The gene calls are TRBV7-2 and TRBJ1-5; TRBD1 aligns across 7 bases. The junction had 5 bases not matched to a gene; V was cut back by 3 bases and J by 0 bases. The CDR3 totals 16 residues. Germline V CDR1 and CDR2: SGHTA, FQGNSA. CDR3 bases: TGTGCCAGCAGCTTGGGACAGCCTTATAGCAATCAGCCCCAGCATTTT. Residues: CASSLGQPYSNQPQHF.